Sequencing of this T cell receptor (beta chain) was carried out in a study of T and B cells in COVID-19 patients. Notes on this clonotype: Compared with germline, one end of the junction differs, possibly owing to a read error.

BIOMED2 TRB-A/B primer pools were used in multiplex TRB PCR. TCRdb used MiXCR to reprocess the multiplex PCR reads, holding one entry per CDR3 protein. The sample holds more than 9,000 distinct CDR3 sequences, around 28% seen once. Blood genomic DNA input for TRB amplification was about 250-500 ng. From germline, CDR1 is SGHKS and CDR2 YYEKEE (reference sequence). This CDR3 has 18 residues. This TCR was recovered from a human donor who had recovered from COVID-19. Sequenced input: blood. The J gene is TRBJ2-2, the V gene TRBV5-5; 16 nucleotides align to TRBD2. CDR3: CASSLMGLAGGFAGELFF. CDR3 in DNA: TGCGCCAGCAGCTTGATGGGACTAGCGGGGGGGTTCGCCGGGGAGCTGTTTTTT.